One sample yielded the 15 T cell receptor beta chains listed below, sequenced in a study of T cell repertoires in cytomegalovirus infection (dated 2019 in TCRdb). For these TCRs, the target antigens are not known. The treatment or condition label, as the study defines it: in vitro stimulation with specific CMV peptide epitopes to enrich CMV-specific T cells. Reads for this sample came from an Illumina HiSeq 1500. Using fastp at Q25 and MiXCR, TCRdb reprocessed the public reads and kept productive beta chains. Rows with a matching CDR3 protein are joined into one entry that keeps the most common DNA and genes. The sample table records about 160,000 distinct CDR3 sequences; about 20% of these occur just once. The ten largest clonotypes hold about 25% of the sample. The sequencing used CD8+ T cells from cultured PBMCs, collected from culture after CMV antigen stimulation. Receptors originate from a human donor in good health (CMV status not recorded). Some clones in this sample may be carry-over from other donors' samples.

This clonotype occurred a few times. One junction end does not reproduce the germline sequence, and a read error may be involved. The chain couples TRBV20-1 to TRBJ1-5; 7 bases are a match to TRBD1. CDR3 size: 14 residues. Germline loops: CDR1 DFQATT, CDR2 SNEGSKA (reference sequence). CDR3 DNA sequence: TGCAGTGCAAGAGACAGGGAGAGCAATCAGCCCCAGCATTTT. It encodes CSARDRESNQPQHF.

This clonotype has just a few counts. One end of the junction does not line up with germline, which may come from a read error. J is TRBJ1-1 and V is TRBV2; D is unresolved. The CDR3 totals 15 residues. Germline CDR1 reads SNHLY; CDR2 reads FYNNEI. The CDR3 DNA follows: TGCGCCAGCAGTGAAGAGTCGGAGGTGAACACTGAAGCTTTCTTT. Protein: CASSEESEVNTEAFF.

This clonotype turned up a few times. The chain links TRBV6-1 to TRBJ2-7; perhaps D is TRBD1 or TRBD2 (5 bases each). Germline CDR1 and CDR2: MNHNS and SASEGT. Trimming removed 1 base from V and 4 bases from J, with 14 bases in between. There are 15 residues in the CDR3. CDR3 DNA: TGTGCCAGCAGTGAAGTGGACGGGACCCTGTACGAGCAGTACTTC. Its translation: CASSEVDGTLYEQYF.

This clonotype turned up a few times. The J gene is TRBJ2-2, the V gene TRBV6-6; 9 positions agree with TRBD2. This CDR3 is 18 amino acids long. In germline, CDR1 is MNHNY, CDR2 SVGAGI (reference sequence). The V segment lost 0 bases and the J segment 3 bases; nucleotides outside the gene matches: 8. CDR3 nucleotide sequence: TGTGCCAGCAGTTACTCGATCGCGGGGGGGAGATACACCGGGGAGCTGTTTTTT. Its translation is CASSYSIAGGRYTGELFF.

CDR3 sequence reads: CASSPTGTGTYEQYF. The CDR3 nucleotides read TGTGCCAGCAGCCCCACCGGGACAGGAACCTACGAGCAGTACTTC. This chain uses TRBV7-8 with TRBJ2-7; the match to TRBD1 covers 8 bases. CDR3 length equals 15 residues. Germline loops: CDR1 SGHVS, CDR2 FQNEAQ. After removal of 5 bases from V and 2 bases from J, the junction contained 8 bases not matched to a gene. Using reference TRBV7-8 and TRBJ2-7 for the parts outside the CDR3, the full variable domain is GAGVSQSPRYKVAKRGQDVALRCDPISGHVSLFWYQQALGQGPEFLTYFQNEAQLDKSGLPSDRFFAERPEGSVSTLKIQRTQQEDSAVYLCASSPTGTGTYEQYFGPGTRLTVT.

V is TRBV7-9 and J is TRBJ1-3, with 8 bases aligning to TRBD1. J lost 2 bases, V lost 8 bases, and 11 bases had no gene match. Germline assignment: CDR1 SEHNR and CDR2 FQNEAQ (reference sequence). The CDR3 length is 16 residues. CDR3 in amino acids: CASGWTGKGPGNTIYF. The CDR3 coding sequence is TGTGCCAGCGGTTGGACAGGGAAGGGCCCTGGAAACACCATATATTTT.

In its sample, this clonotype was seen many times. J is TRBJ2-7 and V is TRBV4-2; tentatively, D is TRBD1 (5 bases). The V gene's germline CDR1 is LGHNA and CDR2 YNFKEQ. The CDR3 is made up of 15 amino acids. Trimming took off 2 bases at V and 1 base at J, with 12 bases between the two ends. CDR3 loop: CASSQTGQTSYEQYF. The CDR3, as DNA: TGTGCCAGCAGCCAAACAGGTCAAACTTCCTACGAGCAGTACTTC.

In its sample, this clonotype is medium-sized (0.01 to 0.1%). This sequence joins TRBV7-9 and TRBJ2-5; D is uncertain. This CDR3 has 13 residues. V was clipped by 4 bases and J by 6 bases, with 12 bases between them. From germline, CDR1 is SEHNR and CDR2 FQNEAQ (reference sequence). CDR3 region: CASSSPLPKTQYF. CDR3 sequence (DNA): TGTGCCAGCAGCTCACCCTTACCAAAGACCCAGTACTTC.

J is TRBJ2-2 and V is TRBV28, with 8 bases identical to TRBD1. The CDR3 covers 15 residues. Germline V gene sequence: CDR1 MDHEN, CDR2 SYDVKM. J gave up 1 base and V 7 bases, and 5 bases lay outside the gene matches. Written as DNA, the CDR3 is TGTGCCAGCAACCCGGGGACAGGGAACACCGGGGAGCTGTTTTTT. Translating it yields CASNPGTGNTGELFF.

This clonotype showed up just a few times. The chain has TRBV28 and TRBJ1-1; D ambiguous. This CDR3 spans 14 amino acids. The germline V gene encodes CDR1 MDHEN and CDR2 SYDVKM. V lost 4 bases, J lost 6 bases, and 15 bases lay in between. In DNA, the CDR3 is TGTGCCAGCAGTTCCGCCCCCCGGAGTCCTGAAGCTTTCTTT. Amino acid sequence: CASSSAPRSPEAFF.

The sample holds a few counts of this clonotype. The CDR3 nucleotides read TGTGCCAGCAGCGTAAATTTAGCGGGGAGCTACAATGAGCAGTTCTTC. Translation gives CASSVNLAGSYNEQFF. The chain links TRBV9 to TRBJ2-1; 8 nucleotides align to TRBD2. V lost 1 base, J lost 3 bases, and 6 bases stayed unmatched. Germline-derived CDR1 and CDR2 are SGDLS and YYNGEE. The length of the CDR3 is 16 residues.

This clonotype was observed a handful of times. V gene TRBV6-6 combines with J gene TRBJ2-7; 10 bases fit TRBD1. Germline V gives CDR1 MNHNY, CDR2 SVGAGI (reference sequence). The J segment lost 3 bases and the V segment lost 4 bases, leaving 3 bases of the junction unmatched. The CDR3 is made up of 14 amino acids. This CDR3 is CASSSDRGLYEQYF. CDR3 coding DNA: TGTGCCAGCAGTTCCGACAGGGGGCTCTACGAGCAGTACTTC.

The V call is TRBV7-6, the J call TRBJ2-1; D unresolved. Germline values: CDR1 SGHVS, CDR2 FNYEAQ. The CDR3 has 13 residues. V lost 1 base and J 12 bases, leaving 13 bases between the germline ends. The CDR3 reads CASSLGRSRMQFF. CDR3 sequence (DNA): TGTGCCAGCAGCTTAGGCAGGAGTAGGATGCAGTTCTTC.

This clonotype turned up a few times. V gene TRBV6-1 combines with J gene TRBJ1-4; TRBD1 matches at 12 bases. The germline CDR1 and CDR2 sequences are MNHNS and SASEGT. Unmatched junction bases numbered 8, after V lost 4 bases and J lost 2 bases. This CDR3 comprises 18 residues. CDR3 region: CASSATGQGAPTNEKLFF. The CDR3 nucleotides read TGTGCCAGCAGTGCCACGGGACAGGGGGCGCCTACTAATGAAAAACTGTTTTTT.

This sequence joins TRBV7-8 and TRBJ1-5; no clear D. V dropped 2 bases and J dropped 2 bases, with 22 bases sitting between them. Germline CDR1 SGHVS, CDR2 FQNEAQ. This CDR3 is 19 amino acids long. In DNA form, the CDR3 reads TGTGCCAGCAGCTTAAATTGGGCACTTCTTAGTGGGGGCAATCAGCCCCAGCATTTT. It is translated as CASSLNWALLSGGNQPQHF. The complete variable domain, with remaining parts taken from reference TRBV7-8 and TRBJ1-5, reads GAGVSQSPRYKVAKRGQDVALRCDPISGHVSLFWYQQALGQGPEFLTYFQNEAQLDKSGLPSDRFFAERPEGSVSTLKIQRTQQEDSAVYLCASSLNWALLSGGNQPQHFGDGTRLSIL.